This T cell receptor (beta chain) originates from a study of blood T cells in healthy people across ages. Study-wide context: About one barcoded beta molecule per two T cells came from capture by template switching. Study-level findings and limits: Diversity figures derived from one million T cells were judged to underestimate the true value. A roughly linear fall in TCR beta diversity per million T cells was seen with increasing age.

CDR1 is DFQATT, CDR2 SNEGSKA, per germline (reference sequence). The CDR3 runs 11 residues. Trimming left V 4 bases short and J 2 bases short, with 5 bases between. This clonotype has only a few counts. The antigen remains undetermined. Isolating PBMCs gave at least 6.5 million of these cells per sample. For the second PCR, which ran for roughly 7 to 11 cycles, a sample-barcoded 5' primer and a J-beta primer mix were used. Via MiXCR, TCRdb re-called the 5' RACE reads, giving one row per CDR3 protein. The top ten clones hold about 4.1% of a sample with 1.4 million or so distinct CDR3 sequences, about 45% of them seen once.

The chain combines TRBV20-1 with TRBJ1-2; D is uncertain. The origin of this receptor is a woman aged 18-29 years in good health. Sequencing was carried out using blood. CDR3 in DNA: TGCAGTGCTATACAGAACTATGGCTACACCTTC. Its translation: CSAIQNYGYTF.